One and the same sample provided the 23 T cell receptor beta chains below, sequenced in a study of blood T cell repertoires in COVID-19. Assay: immunoSEQ multiplex PCR; the TCRdb copy retains only in-frame clones and omits some. The sample has around 380,000 clones; more than 75% are singletons. Input material: PBMCs or T cells enriched from blood (not recorded which). The source of these receptors is a man aged 25-45 years who had recovered from COVID-19.

The chain joins TRBV19 to TRBJ2-7; 12 bases match TRBD2. CDR1 is LNHDA, CDR2 SQIVND, per germline (reference sequence). J lost 4 bases, V lost 6 bases, and 7 bases had no gene match. CDR3 length: 15 amino acids. The CDR3 reads CASSLTSGGIYEQYF. DNA of the CDR3: TGTGCCAGTAGCCTGACTAGCGGGGGAATATACGAGCAGTACTTC.

The gene calls are TRBV30 and TRBJ1-1; 10 bases line up with TRBD1. J was trimmed by 7 bases and V by 6 bases; bases with no gene match: 8. The CDR3 is 13 amino acids. Germline V gene sequence: CDR1 GTSNPN, CDR2 SVGIG (reference sequence). The CDR3 sequence is CACPGQGNFEAFF. Written as DNA, the CDR3 is TGTGCCTGTCCGGGACAGGGGAATTTTGAAGCTTTCTTT.

This rearrangement joins TRBV9 to TRBJ2-1; TRBD2 matches 10 bases. From germline, CDR1 is SGDLS and CDR2 YYNGEE. The CDR3 is 17 amino acids. The V segment lost 0 bases and the J segment 7 bases; nucleotides outside the gene matches: 10. The CDR3 reads CASSVELIQRGGNEQFF. As DNA, the CDR3 is TGTGCCAGCAGCGTAGAGCTCATACAGCGGGGGGGGAATGAGCAGTTCTTC.

The chain links TRBV7-3 to TRBJ2-1, with 8 nucleotides matching TRBD2. CDR1 is SGHTA and CDR2 is FQGTGA in the germline V gene. The length of the CDR3 is 16 residues. V dropped 6 bases and J dropped 0; count of bases not matched to a gene: 7. CDR3 protein: CASSTKRESSYNEQFF. The CDR3, as DNA: TGTGCCAGCAGTACTAAGCGGGAGAGCTCCTACAATGAGCAGTTCTTC. Full variable domain (outside the CDR3, taken from reference TRBV7-3 and TRBJ2-1): GAGVSQTPSNKVTEKGKYVELRCDPISGHTALYWYRQSLGQGPEFLIYFQGTGAADDSGLPNDRFFAVRPEGSVSTLKIQRTERGDSAVYLCASSTKRESSYNEQFFGPGTRLTVL.

This clone was seen just once. This chain joins TRBV11-2 and TRBJ2-2; TRBD1 matches 10 bases. V lost 5 bases and J lost 5; bases outside the gene matches: 5. The germline CDR1 and CDR2 sequences are SGHAT and FQNNGV. The CDR3 consists of 15 residues. CDR3 nucleotide sequence: TGTGCCAGCAGCCTTGGGACAGGGGTAACCGGGGAGCTGTTTTTT. Its protein is CASSLGTGVTGELFF.

The J gene is TRBJ2-7, the V gene TRBV6-2 or TRBV6-3, with 7 bases identical to TRBD2. This CDR3 contains 14 residues. With 2 bases clipped from V and 2 bases from J, the junction kept 3 bases outside the gene matches. The V gene's germline CDR1 is MNHEY and CDR2 SVGEGT. The CDR3, as DNA: TGTGCCAGCAGTTACCCAGGGAGGGCCTACGAGCAGTACTTC. Translation gives CASSYPGRAYEQYF.

V gene TRBV4-3 combines with J gene TRBJ2-5; no clear D gene. Germline V gives CDR1 LGHNA, CDR2 YSLEER. The CDR3 covers 16 residues. Trimming took 2 bases from V and 5 from J, leaving 18 bases between them. CDR3 DNA sequence: TGCGCCAGCAGCCAAAGCTCTGGCTCCCCGAGGGAGACCCAGTACTTC. Encoded protein: CASSQSSGSPRETQYF.

The rearrangement uses TRBV7-9 and TRBJ2-5; 16 bases are shared with TRBD2. The CDR3 has 17 amino acids. The J segment lost 7 bases and the V segment lost 6 bases, leaving 11 bases of the junction unmatched. Germline V gene data show CDR1 as SEHNR and CDR2 as FQNEAQ (reference sequence). This chain's CDR3 is CASSRQGLAGGARTQYF. In DNA form, the CDR3 reads TGTGCCAGCAGTCGACAGGGACTAGCGGGGGGGGCGAGGACCCAGTACTTC.

The genes are TRBV5-1 and TRBJ1-4; D might be TRBD1 (5 bases). CDR1 SGHRS and CDR2 YFSETQ come from the germline V gene. Trimming took 5 bases from V and 5 from J, leaving 16 bases between them. The CDR3 totals 15 residues. This CDR3 is CASSFRGGSNEKLFF. CDR3 coding DNA: TGCGCCAGCAGTTTCCGGGGGGGTTCAAATGAAAAACTGTTTTTT.

This clone was recorded a few times. This chain uses TRBV19 with TRBJ2-3; 8 nucleotides line up with TRBD2. Germline values: CDR1 LNHDA, CDR2 SQIVND (reference sequence). V was clipped by 4 bases and J by 2 bases; unmatched bases: 2. This CDR3 has 14 residues. CDR3 DNA sequence: TGTGCCAGTAGTAAGGGACTAGTCACAGATACGCAGTATTTT. Translated, it gives CASSKGLVTDTQYF.

The rearrangement uses TRBV5-5 and TRBJ2-1; 9 nucleotides align to TRBD1. The trim removed 3 bases at V and 5 bases at J, leaving 9 bases unmatched. CDR3 length: 16 residues. Germline V lookup: CDR1 SGHKS, CDR2 YYEKEE (reference sequence). The CDR3 here is CASSWGAGQGNNEQFF. DNA for the CDR3: TGTGCCAGCAGCTGGGGGGCGGGACAGGGCAACAATGAGCAGTTCTTC.

The CDR3 here is CASSESRGPTEAFF. In nucleotides, the CDR3 is TGTGCCAGCAGTGAGTCAAGGGGGCCCACTGAAGCTTTCTTT. The chain uses TRBV2 and TRBJ1-1; 7 bases line up with TRBD1. Germline trimming cut 3 bases from V and 4 bases from J; bases unmatched to any gene: 5. The CDR3 extends over 14 amino acids. Germline V gene sequence: CDR1 SNHLY, CDR2 FYNNEI.

This chain links TRBV6-2 or TRBV6-3 with TRBJ2-7; D perhaps matches TRBD2 (7 bases). V lost 2 bases, J lost 5 bases, and 16 bases lay in between. The CDR3 has 15 amino acids. CDR1 is MNHEY, CDR2 SVGEGT, per germline. The CDR3 coding sequence is TGTGCCAGCAGTTACGTGGGGGGGGCCGCCCACGAGCAGTACTTC. As protein: CASSYVGGAAHEQYF.

The chain joins TRBV4-1 to TRBJ2-3, with 9 bases aligning to TRBD2. The CDR3 length is 15 residues. Per germline, CDR1 MGHRA and CDR2 YSYEKL. Germline trimming cut 4 bases from V and 0 bases from J; bases unmatched to any gene: 2. DNA of the CDR3: TGCGCCAGCAGCCGACTAGCGGCTAGCACAGATACGCAGTATTTT. Protein: CASSRLAASTDTQYF.

This clone was seen a few times. Other nucleotide sequences in the sample specify the same CDR3. V gene TRBV5-1 combines with J gene TRBJ2-5, with 9 nucleotides matching TRBD2. The germline V gene has CDR1 SGHRS and CDR2 YFSETQ. The V and J ends lost 2 bases and 5 bases, in that order; junction bases with no gene match: 4. The length of the CDR3 is 14 residues. Written as DNA, the CDR3 is TGCGCCAGCAGCTTTAGCGGGGGTAGGGAGACCCAGTACTTC. Translation: CASSFSGGRETQYF. Based on the CDR3 plus reference TRBV5-1 and TRBJ2-5, the full variable domain is KAGVTQTPRYLIKTRGQQVTLSCSPISGHRSVSWYQQTPGQGLQFLFEYFSETQRNKGNFPGRFSGRQFSNSRSEMNVSTLELGDSALYLCASSFSGGRETQYFGPGTRLLVL.

The CDR3 DNA is TGTGCCAGCAGCGTAGGGGGACAGTCATCCACCTACGAGCAGTACTTC. Protein sequence: CASSVGGQSSTYEQYF. The chain combines TRBV9 with TRBJ2-7; 7 bases are shared with TRBD1. The CDR3 is made up of 16 amino acids. After removal of 0 bases from V and 2 bases from J, the junction contained 8 bases not matched to a gene. Germline CDR1 and CDR2: SGDLS and YYNGEE.

The gene calls are TRBV4-2 and TRBJ1-2; 9 bases match TRBD1. This CDR3 region has 16 residues. Per the germline V gene, CDR1 is LGHNA and CDR2 is YNFKEQ. V lost 0 bases to trimming and J lost 5 bases; unmatched junction nucleotides: 7. CDR3 in amino acids: CASSQDSGTGLYGYTF. As DNA, the CDR3 is TGTGCCAGCAGCCAAGATTCGGGGACAGGGCTGTATGGCTACACCTTC.

CDR3: CASSANRNTIYF. In nucleotides, the CDR3 is TGTGCCAGCAGTGCAAACAGAAACACCATATATTTT. This chain connects TRBV25-1 to TRBJ1-3; D is ambiguous. The germline gives CDR1 MGHDK, CDR2 SYGVNS. Trimming took 4 bases from V and 5 from J, leaving 6 bases between them. The CDR3 totals 12 residues.

This chain links TRBV27 with TRBJ1-2, with D hard to call. Trimming pared 6 bases from V and 0 bases from J, leaving 23 bases between. This CDR3 has 18 residues. Germline CDR1 and CDR2: MNHEY and SMNVEV (reference sequence). The CDR3 region is CASRNKRGLSNPNYGYTF. The CDR3 DNA sequence: TGTGCCAGCAGAAATAAACGAGGGTTGTCGAACCCTAACTATGGCTACACCTTC.

The rearrangement uses TRBV2 and TRBJ1-3; D call uncertain. The germline gives CDR1 SNHLY, CDR2 FYNNEI. The ends were cut back, 8 bases at V and 4 bases at J, with 12 bases in the middle. CDR3 length: 13 residues. This CDR3 reads CASVNSGGNTIYF. Written as DNA, the CDR3 is TGTGCCAGCGTTAACAGTGGAGGAAACACCATATATTTT. Using reference TRBV2 and TRBJ1-3 for the parts outside the CDR3, the full variable domain is EPEVTQTPSHQVTQMGQEVILRCVPISNHLYFYWYRQILGQKVEFLVSFYNNEISEKSEIFDDQFSVERPDGSNFTLKIRSTKLEDSAMYFCASVNSGGNTIYFGEGSWLTVV.

The chain joins TRBV10-3 to TRBJ1-6; tentatively, D is TRBD1 (5 bases). This CDR3 contains 14 residues. Trimming pared 2 bases from V and 6 bases from J, leaving 8 bases between. Germline loops: CDR1 ENHRY, CDR2 SYGVKD. For the CDR3, the DNA is TGTGCCATCAGTGAGAAAAGGGGTAATTCACCCCTCCACTTT. Translated, it gives CAISEKRGNSPLHF.

The chain employs TRBV19 and TRBJ2-4; possibly TRBD2 for D (6 bases). The ends were cut back, 4 bases at V and 0 bases at J, with 16 bases in the middle. The CDR3 runs 17 residues. The V gene's germline CDR1 is LNHDA and CDR2 SQIVND (reference sequence). CDR3: CASSTRGTQLAKNIQYF. In DNA, the CDR3 is TGTGCCAGTAGTACCCGCGGGACTCAGCTAGCCAAAAACATTCAGTACTTC.

The rearrangement links TRBV27 to TRBJ2-7, with 7 bases that match TRBD1. Germline CDR1 and CDR2: MNHEY and SMNVEV (reference sequence). The ends lost 8 bases at V and 2 bases at J; junction bases unmatched: 12. This CDR3 contains 15 residues. In DNA, the CDR3 is TGTGCCAGCTCCTTGGGTCCAGGGGGAGCCTACGAGCAGTACTTC. Amino acids: CASSLGPGGAYEQYF.